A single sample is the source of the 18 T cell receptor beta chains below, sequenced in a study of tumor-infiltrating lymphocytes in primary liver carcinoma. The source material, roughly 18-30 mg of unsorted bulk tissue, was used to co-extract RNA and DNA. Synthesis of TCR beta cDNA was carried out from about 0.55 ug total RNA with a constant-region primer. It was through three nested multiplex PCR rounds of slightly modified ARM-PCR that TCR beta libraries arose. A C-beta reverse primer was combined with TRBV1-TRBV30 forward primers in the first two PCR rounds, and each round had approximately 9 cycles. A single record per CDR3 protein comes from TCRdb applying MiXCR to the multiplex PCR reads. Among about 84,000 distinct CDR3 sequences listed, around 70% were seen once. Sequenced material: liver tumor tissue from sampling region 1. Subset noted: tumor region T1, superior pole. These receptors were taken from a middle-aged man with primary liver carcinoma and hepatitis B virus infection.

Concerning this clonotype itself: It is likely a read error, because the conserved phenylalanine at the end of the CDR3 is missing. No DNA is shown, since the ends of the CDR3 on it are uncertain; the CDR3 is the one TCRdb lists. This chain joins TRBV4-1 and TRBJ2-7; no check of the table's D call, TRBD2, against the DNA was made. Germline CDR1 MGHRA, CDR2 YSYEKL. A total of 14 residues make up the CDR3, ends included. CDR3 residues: CASSQDHLAEEQHL.

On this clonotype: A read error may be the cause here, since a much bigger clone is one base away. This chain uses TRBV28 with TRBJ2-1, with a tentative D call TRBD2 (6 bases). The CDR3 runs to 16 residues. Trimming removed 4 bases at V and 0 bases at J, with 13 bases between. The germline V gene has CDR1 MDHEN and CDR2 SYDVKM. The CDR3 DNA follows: TGTGCCAGCAGTTCCGCCGGGGGAGACTCCTACAATGAGCAGTTCTTC. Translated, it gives CASSSAGGDSYNEQFF.

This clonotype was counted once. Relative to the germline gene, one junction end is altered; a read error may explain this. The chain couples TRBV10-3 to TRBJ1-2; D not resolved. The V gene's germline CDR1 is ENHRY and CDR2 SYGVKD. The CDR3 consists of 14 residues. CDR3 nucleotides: TGTGCCACCAGTGAACGGGCATCCAATTACGGCTACACCTTC. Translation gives CATSERASNYGYTF.

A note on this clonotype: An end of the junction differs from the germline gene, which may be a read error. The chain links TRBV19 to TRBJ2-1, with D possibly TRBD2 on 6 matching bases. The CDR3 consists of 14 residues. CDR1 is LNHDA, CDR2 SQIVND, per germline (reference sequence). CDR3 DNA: TGTCCCAGTAGTATAAGTTGGAGGGACGATGAGCAGTTCTTC. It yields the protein CPSSISWRDDEQFF.

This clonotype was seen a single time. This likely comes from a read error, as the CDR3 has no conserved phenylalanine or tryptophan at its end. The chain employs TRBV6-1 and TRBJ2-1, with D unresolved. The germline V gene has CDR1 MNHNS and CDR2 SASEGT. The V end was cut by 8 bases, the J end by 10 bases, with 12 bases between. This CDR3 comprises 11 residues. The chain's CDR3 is CASGLPTEQFS. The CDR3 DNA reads TGTGCCAGCGGTCTTCCGACAGAGCAGTTCTCC.

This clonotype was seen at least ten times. In DNA form, the CDR3 reads TGTGCCAGCAGCTTACGGGTCTCAGGTGGGGCAGATACGCAGTATTTT. Translating it yields CASSLRVSGGADTQYF. This chain uses TRBV5-4 with TRBJ2-3; D not certain. The CDR3 length is 16 residues. Trimming pared 2 bases from V and 4 bases from J, leaving 17 bases between. CDR1 SGHNT and CDR2 YYREEE come from the germline V gene (reference sequence).

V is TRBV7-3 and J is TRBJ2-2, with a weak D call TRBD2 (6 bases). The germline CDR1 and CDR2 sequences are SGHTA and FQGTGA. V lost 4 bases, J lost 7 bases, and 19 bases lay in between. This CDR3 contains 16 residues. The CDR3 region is CASSSVRRGDIGELFF. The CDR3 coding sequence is TGTGCCAGCAGCTCCGTACGGAGGGGTGACATCGGGGAGCTGTTTTTT.

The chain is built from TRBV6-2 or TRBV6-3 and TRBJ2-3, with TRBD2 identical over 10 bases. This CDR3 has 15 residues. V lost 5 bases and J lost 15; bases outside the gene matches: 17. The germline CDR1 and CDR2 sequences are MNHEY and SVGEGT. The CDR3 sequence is CASSDGLAESDTRYF. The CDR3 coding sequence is TGTGCCAGCAGTGACGGACTAGCGGAGTCAGATACGCGATATTTT.

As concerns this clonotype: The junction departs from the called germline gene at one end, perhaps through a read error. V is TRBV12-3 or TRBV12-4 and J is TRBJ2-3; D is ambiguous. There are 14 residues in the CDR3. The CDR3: CASKKVLSTDTLCF. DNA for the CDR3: TGTGCCAGCAAAAAGGTTCTGAGCACAGATACGCTGTGTTTT.

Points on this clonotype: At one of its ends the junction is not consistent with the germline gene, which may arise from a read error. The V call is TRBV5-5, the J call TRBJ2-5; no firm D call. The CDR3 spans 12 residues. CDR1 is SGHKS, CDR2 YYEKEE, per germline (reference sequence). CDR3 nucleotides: TGTACCAGCAGCCCATGCCAGGAGACCCAGTACTTC. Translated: CTSSPCQETQYF.

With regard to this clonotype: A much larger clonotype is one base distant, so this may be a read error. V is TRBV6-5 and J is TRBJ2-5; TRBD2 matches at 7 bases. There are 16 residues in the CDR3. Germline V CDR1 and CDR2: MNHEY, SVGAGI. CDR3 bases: TGTGCCAGCAGGCGGTGGGAGGGTGGGGCACAAGGGACCCAGTACTTC. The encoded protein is CASRRWEGGAQGTQYF.

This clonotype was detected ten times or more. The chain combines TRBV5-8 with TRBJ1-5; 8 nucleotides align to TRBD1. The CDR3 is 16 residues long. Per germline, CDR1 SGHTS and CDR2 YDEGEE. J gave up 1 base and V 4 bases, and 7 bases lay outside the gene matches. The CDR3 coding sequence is TGTGCCAGCAGCGATAGACAGGGGTTGAGCAATCAGCCCCAGCATTTT. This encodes CASSDRQGLSNQPQHF.

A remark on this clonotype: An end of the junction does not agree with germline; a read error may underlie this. The CDR3, as DNA: TGTGCCATCAGTGTTAAACCTACGAACACCCGGGAGCTGTTTTTT. It codes for CAISVKPTNTRELFF. The chain couples TRBV10-3 to TRBJ2-2; D is undetermined. Germline V CDR1 and CDR2: ENHRY, SYGVKD. The CDR3 loop spans 15 amino acids.

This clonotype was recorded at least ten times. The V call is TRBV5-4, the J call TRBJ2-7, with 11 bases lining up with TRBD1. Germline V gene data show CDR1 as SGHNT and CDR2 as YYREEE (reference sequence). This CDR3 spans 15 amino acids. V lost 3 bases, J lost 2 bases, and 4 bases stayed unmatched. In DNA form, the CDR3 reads TGTGCCAGCAGCTGGGGACAGGGGGTAACCTACGAGCAGTACTTC. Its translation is CASSWGQGVTYEQYF.

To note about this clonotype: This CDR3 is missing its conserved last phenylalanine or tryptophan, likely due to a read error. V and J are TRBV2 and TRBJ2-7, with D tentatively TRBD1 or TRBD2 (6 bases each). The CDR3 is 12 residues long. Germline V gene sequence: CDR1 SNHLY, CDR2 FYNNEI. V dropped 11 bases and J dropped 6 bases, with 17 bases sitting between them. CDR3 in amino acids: CARGGFFAEQYL. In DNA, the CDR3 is TGTGCCCGAGGGGGGTTCTTCGCCGAGCAGTACCTC.

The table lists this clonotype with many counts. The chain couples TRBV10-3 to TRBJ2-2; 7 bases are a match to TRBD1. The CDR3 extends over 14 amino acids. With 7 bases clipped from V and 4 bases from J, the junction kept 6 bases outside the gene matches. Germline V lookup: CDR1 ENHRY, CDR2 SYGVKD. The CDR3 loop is CAITGDRLTGELFF. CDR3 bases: TGTGCCATCACCGGGGACAGACTCACCGGGGAGCTGTTTTTT.

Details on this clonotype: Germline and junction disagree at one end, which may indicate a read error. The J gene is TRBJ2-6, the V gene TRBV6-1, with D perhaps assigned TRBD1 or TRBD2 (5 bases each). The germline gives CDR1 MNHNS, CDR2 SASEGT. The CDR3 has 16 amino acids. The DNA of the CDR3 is TGTGCCAGTACCAGGACAACGGACTCTGGGGCCAACGTCCTGACCTTC. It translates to CASTRTTDSGANVLTF.

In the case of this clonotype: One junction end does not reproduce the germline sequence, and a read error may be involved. The CDR3 is CASSPHYSTQETQYF. The CDR3 DNA reads as TGTGCCAGCAGCCCCCACTACAGTACTCAAGAGACCCAATACTTC. This sequence joins TRBV7-8 and TRBJ2-5; the D is unclear. The CDR3 consists of 15 residues. Germline V gives CDR1 SGHVS, CDR2 FQNEAQ.